Presented here are 27 T cell receptor beta chains from one specimen sequenced in a study of shared clonotypes between healthy human individuals. The table came from immunoSEQ multiplex PCR; TCRdb's copy has only in-frame clones and leaves some out. The sample yields approximately 1,000,000 clones, roughly 80% seen once. The sequencing input was memory CD4+ T cells from PBMCs. The subset was: CD45RA-negative fraction. The receptors shown here come from a man aged 18 to 29 in good health. Some clones in this sample may be carry-over from other donors' samples.

The chain is built from TRBV5-4 and TRBJ2-2, with unresolved D. V lost 4 bases and J 6 bases, leaving 22 bases between the germline ends. Germline assignment: CDR1 SGHNT and CDR2 YYREEE (reference sequence). The CDR3 extends over 17 amino acids. Here the CDR3 reads CASSQENFDALPGELFF. The CDR3 nucleotides are TGTGCCAGCAGCCAAGAGAATTTCGACGCGCTCCCCGGGGAGCTGTTTTTT. Full variable domain (outside the CDR3, taken from reference TRBV5-4 and TRBJ2-2): ETGVTQSPTHLIKTRGQQVTLRCSSQSGHNTVSWYQQALGQGPQFIFQYYREEENGRGNFPPRFSGLQFPNYSSELNVNALELDDSALYLCASSQENFDALPGELFFGEGSRLTVL.

The J gene is TRBJ2-5, the V gene TRBV28; TRBD2 aligns across 7 bases. CDR3 length: 13 residues. V shed 7 bases, J shed 5 bases, and the junction held 7 bases outside the gene matches. Germline CDR1 is MDHEN and CDR2 is SYDVKM. CDR3 residues: CASNLDGGETQYF. CDR3 in DNA: TGTGCCAGCAACCTCGACGGGGGGGAGACCCAGTACTTC.

This clone was seen only a few times. The chain combines TRBV18 with TRBJ1-5, with D tentatively TRBD1 (5 bases). The CDR3 consists of 17 residues. The V and J ends lost 0 bases and 7 bases respectively, with 19 bases between them. CDR1 KGHSH and CDR2 LQKENI come from the germline V gene. The CDR3 is CASSPPPLFGAYQPQHF. The CDR3, as DNA: TGTGCCAGCTCACCACCCCCTCTTTTCGGGGCGTACCAGCCCCAGCATTTT.

The chain joins TRBV28 to TRBJ2-1, with a tentative D call TRBD2 (6 bases). The germline V gene has CDR1 MDHEN and CDR2 SYDVKM. The CDR3 sequence is 15 residues long. Trimming took 5 bases from V and 8 from J, leaving 19 bases between them. Here the CDR3 reads CASSTPGGIGDEQFF. In nucleotides, the CDR3 is TGTGCCAGCAGTACGCCGGGCGGGATTGGGGATGAGCAGTTCTTC.

The chain joins TRBV7-3 to TRBJ1-1, with TRBD1 matching over 7 bases. Germline CDR1 and CDR2: SGHTA and FQGTGA. This CDR3 contains 16 residues. V was clipped by 5 bases and J by 2 bases; unmatched bases: 11. For the CDR3, the DNA is TGTGCCAGCAGCCCGCAGGGGGGGGCACTAAACACTGAAGCTTTCTTT. This codes for CASSPQGGALNTEAFF.

Worth noting for this clone: This CDR3 is also generated by other DNA sequences in the sample. The J gene is TRBJ1-5, the V gene TRBV30, with D unresolved. CDR1 is GTSNPN, CDR2 SVGIG, per germline (reference sequence). Trimming left V 0 bases short and J 0 bases short, with 3 bases between. This CDR3 is built from 13 residues. CDR3 coding DNA: TGTGCCTGGAGTGTTCTTAGCAATCAGCCCCAGCATTTT. Its translation is CAWSVLSNQPQHF. Full variable domain (missing parts from reference TRBV30 and TRBJ1-5): SQTIHQWPATLVQPVGSPLSLECTVEGTSNPNLYWYRQAAGRGLQLLFYSVGIGQISSEVPQNLSASRPQDRQFILSSKKLLLSDSGFYLCAWSVLSNQPQHFGDGTRLSIL.

V is TRBV20-1 and J is TRBJ2-1; no clear D gene. V lost 7 bases to trimming and J lost 3 bases, with 7 bases between them. CDR3 length equals 11 residues. Germline assignment: CDR1 DFQATT and CDR2 SNEGSKA (reference sequence). The CDR3 here is CSVDDYNEQFF. CDR3 bases: TGCAGTGTTGACGACTACAATGAGCAGTTCTTC.

This chain joins TRBV9 and TRBJ1-2; no clear D gene. This CDR3 contains 12 residues. V lost 4 bases and J 6 bases, leaving 10 bases between the germline ends. Germline lookup yields CDR1 SGDLS and CDR2 YYNGEE. CDR3 region: CASSSRRDGYTF. CDR3 in DNA: TGTGCCAGCAGCTCCCGGAGGGATGGCTACACCTTC.

The chain combines TRBV6-1 with TRBJ1-4, with D possibly being TRBD1 (5 bases). Trimming took 7 bases from V and 8 from J, leaving 11 bases between them. This CDR3 comprises 12 residues. The germline V gene encodes CDR1 MNHNS and CDR2 SASEGT. The CDR3 DNA is TGTGCCAGCACCTCGGGGGAGGAAAAACTGTTTTTT. This sequence encodes CASTSGEEKLFF.

Notes on this clone: At one boundary the junction diverges from the germline segment, which might be a read error. V usage is TRBV20-1 and J usage is TRBJ1-4, with 7 bases fitting TRBD1. CDR3 length: 11 residues. In germline, CDR1 is DFQATT, CDR2 SNEGSKA (reference sequence). The CDR3 region has the DNA TGCAGTGCTAGAGTTGGGACAGCCGGCGGTTTT. As protein: CSARVGTAGGF.

V and J are TRBV7-2 and TRBJ2-2; 8 bases match TRBD2. J gave up 4 bases and V 6 bases, and 10 bases lay outside the gene matches. CDR1 and CDR2 (germline): SGHTA, FQGNSA. The CDR3 sequence is 16 residues long. The CDR3 here is CASSSTGTRGTGELFF. In nucleotides, the CDR3 is TGTGCCAGCAGTTCGACCGGGACTAGGGGCACCGGGGAGCTGTTTTTT.

This chain joins TRBV7-9 and TRBJ1-2; 7 bases are a match to TRBD1. The CDR3 is 17 residues long. Germline trimming cut 2 bases from V and 0 bases from J; bases unmatched to any gene: 9. CDR1 and CDR2 (germline): SEHNR, FQNEAQ (reference sequence). In nucleotides, the CDR3 is TGTGCCAGCAGCTTAATGGAGGGGGCTGGGCCTAACTATGGCTACACCTTC. It is translated as CASSLMEGAGPNYGYTF. Using reference TRBV7-9 and TRBJ1-2 for the parts outside the CDR3, the full variable domain is DTGVSQNPRHKITKRGQNVTFRCDPISEHNRLYWYRQTLGQGPEFLTYFQNEAQLEKSRLLSDRFSAERPKGSFSTLEIQRTEQGDSAMYLCASSLMEGAGPNYGYTFGSGTRLTVV.

The chain carries TRBV28 and TRBJ1-2; 9 bases fit TRBD1. V trimming: 3 bases; J trimming: 4 bases; junction bases outside the gene matches: 3. The CDR3 runs 14 residues. Germline V gives CDR1 MDHEN, CDR2 SYDVKM. The CDR3 loop reads CASSLGDRAYGYTF. CDR3 bases: TGTGCCAGCAGTTTGGGGGACAGGGCCTATGGCTACACCTTC.

The rearrangement links TRBV4-2 to TRBJ1-1; TRBD1 is a possible D gene (6 bases). V shed 1 base and J shed 4 bases, with 16 bases lying between them. The CDR3 is 16 residues long. Germline CDR1 is LGHNA and CDR2 is YNFKEQ. The CDR3 spells CASSQVSGGEGTEAFF. DNA of the CDR3: TGTGCCAGCAGCCAAGTGTCCGGGGGCGAAGGCACTGAAGCTTTCTTT.

This chain joins TRBV2 and TRBJ1-5; D unclear. V was shortened by 4 bases and J by 5 bases, with 9 bases between the two germline ends. This CDR3 spans 13 amino acids. Germline V gene lookup returns CDR1 SNHLY and CDR2 FYNNEI. CDR3 sequence reads: CASSVWVDQPQHF. The CDR3 DNA follows: TGTGCCAGCAGTGTCTGGGTAGATCAGCCCCAGCATTTT.

The chain couples TRBV6-5 to TRBJ2-5; D not resolved. The CDR3 runs to 14 residues. From germline, CDR1 is MNHEY and CDR2 SVGAGI. V was cut by 2 bases and J by 5 bases, with 12 bases left in between. The CDR3 spells CASSYINTGETQYF. The DNA for the CDR3 is TGTGCCAGCAGTTACATTAACACCGGCGAGACCCAGTACTTC.

The chain links TRBV2 to TRBJ2-7; 7 bases match TRBD1. Losses at the gene ends were 6 bases for V and 5 bases for J; bases not matched to a gene: 10. This CDR3 spans 14 amino acids. Germline V lookup: CDR1 SNHLY, CDR2 FYNNEI. The CDR3 DNA reads TGTGCCAGCAGGATCGAGGGGGCGAGCAACGAGCAGTACTTC. Residues: CASRIEGASNEQYF.

The chain recombines TRBV9 with TRBJ2-1, with D possibly matching TRBD1 (5 bases). V dropped 0 bases and J dropped 10 bases, with 20 bases sitting between them. Per the germline V gene, CDR1 is SGDLS and CDR2 is YYNGEE. This CDR3 spans 16 amino acids. The chain's CDR3 is CASSVVVGPGANEQFF. In DNA form, the CDR3 reads TGTGCCAGCAGCGTAGTTGTCGGGCCTGGGGCTAACGAGCAGTTCTTC.

This clone showed up just once. The chain recombines TRBV27 with TRBJ2-7, with 9 bases identical to TRBD2. Germline V lookup: CDR1 MNHEY, CDR2 SMNVEV (reference sequence). Losses at the gene ends were 2 bases for V and 3 bases for J; bases not matched to a gene: 11. The CDR3 covers 17 residues. CDR3 sequence: CASSLIRGSTSGYEQYF. The CDR3 coding sequence is TGTGCCAGCAGTTTAATAAGAGGTTCGACTAGCGGCTACGAGCAGTACTTC.

This clone was seen only a few times. The gene calls are TRBV28 and TRBJ1-2; TRBD1 is a possible D gene (6 bases). Germline CDR1 reads MDHEN; CDR2 reads SYDVKM. V was trimmed by 2 bases and J by 6 bases, leaving 13 bases between them. The CDR3 sequence is 14 residues long. CDR3 in DNA: TGTGCCAGCAGTTTACTGAGGGGGATTGATGGCTACACCTTC. This gives the protein CASSLLRGIDGYTF.

The CDR3 protein is CASSPELGETQYF. For the CDR3, the DNA is TGTGCCAGCTCACCCGAATTGGGAGAGACCCAGTACTTC. The chain links TRBV18 to TRBJ2-5; D is ambiguous. Trimming pared 3 bases from V and 4 bases from J, leaving 9 bases between. CDR3 length: 13 residues. From germline, CDR1 is KGHSH and CDR2 LQKENI.

This clone came up a few times. The chain recombines TRBV13 with TRBJ2-1, with D perhaps assigned TRBD1 or TRBD2 (5 bases each). The CDR3 contains 13 residues. Trimming pared 0 bases from V and 7 bases from J, leaving 7 bases between. The germline V gene has CDR1 PRHDT and CDR2 FYEKMQ (reference sequence). CDR3 bases: TGTGCCAGCAGCTTAGGAGGGGAGAATGAGCAGTTCTTC. It is translated as CASSLGGENEQFF.

The chain employs TRBV11-1 and TRBJ2-1; 8 positions agree with TRBD2. The trim removed 7 bases at V and 5 bases at J, leaving 10 bases unmatched. The length of the CDR3 is 15 residues. Germline CDR1 is SGHAT and CDR2 is FQDESV (reference sequence). The CDR3 region is CASNPFGREHNEQFF. In DNA form, the CDR3 reads TGTGCCAGCAACCCCTTCGGGAGGGAACACAATGAGCAGTTCTTC.

The V call is TRBV28, the J call TRBJ2-5, with 10 bases lining up with TRBD1. Germline assignment: CDR1 MDHEN and CDR2 SYDVKM. This CDR3 has 14 amino acids. V was pared by 6 bases and J by 7 bases, with 8 bases of the junction left unmatched. The CDR3 protein is CASRRTGGSGTQYF. The CDR3, as DNA: TGTGCCAGCAGACGGACAGGGGGATCGGGGACCCAGTACTTC.

The table lists this clone with a few counts. The chain couples TRBV11-1 to TRBJ1-1; D call uncertain. The ends were cut back, 5 bases at V and 2 bases at J, with 9 bases in the middle. The length of the CDR3 is 13 residues. The germline V gene has CDR1 SGHAT and CDR2 FQDESV (reference sequence). The CDR3 here is CASSLQRNTEAFF. Written as DNA, the CDR3 is TGTGCCAGCAGCCTACAGAGAAACACTGAAGCTTTCTTT.

This sequence joins TRBV28 and TRBJ2-7, with D perhaps matching TRBD1 or TRBD2 (5 bases each). The CDR3 spans 15 residues. Germline assignment: CDR1 MDHEN and CDR2 SYDVKM. The V gene lost 3 bases and the J gene lost 2 bases, with 14 bases spanning the gap. The CDR3 loop reads CASSLFGEGTYEQYF. DNA of the CDR3: TGTGCCAGCAGTTTGTTCGGAGAGGGGACCTACGAGCAGTACTTC.

The chain links TRBV28 to TRBJ1-2; D remains ambiguous. Trimming cost V 6 bases and J 2 bases, with 16 bases left between them. In germline, CDR1 is MDHEN, CDR2 SYDVKM. The CDR3 covers 15 residues. The CDR3 loop reads CASSFPTPGNYGYTF. CDR3 bases: TGTGCCAGCAGCTTCCCCACTCCGGGCAACTATGGCTACACCTTC.